This entry lists 4 T cell receptor beta chains sequenced from one sample in a study of T cells in women clearing cervical HPV infection. Some clones are missing from TCRdb's copy, which holds only in-frame ones; the method was immunoSEQ multiplex PCR. This sample lists about 30,000 clones; its ten largest clones have around 16%. The sequencing input was blood buffy coat. Every receptor here comes from a woman aged 18 to 75 with a cervical HPV16 infection that either progressed to CIN3+ or cleared (not recorded which).

About this clone: The observed sequence ends 3 residues before the CDR3 terminus, with the missing tail filled in from the germline J gene. This rearrangement joins TRBV18 to TRBJ1-4; 8 bases map to TRBD1. The CDR3 loop spans 14 amino acids. Germline V gives CDR1 KGHSH, CDR2 LQKENI. CDR3 residues: CASSQGQGNSPLFF. The CDR3 DNA, read in part, is TGTGCCAGCTCACAAGGACAGGGCAATTCACCA.

A word on this clone: Coverage ceases 3 residues before the CDR3 finishes, and the germline J gene fills in the end. This chain uses TRBV13 with TRBJ1-6; D may be TRBD1 (6 bases). Germline loops: CDR1 PRHDT, CDR2 FYEKMQ (reference sequence). This CDR3 has 15 residues. Trimming shortened V by 1 base and J by 7 bases, and 11 bases separated the two germline ends. CDR3 DNA (partial): TGTGCCAGCAGCTTAGCAGGGGTTCAGAATTCACCC. Translation gives CASSLAGVQNSP. The entire CDR3 sequence reads CASSLAGVQNSPLHF.

Comment on this clone: The CDR3 is cut off 3 residues early in the read; its end comes from the germline J gene. V usage is TRBV5-1 and J usage is TRBJ2-1, with 8 positions matching TRBD1. CDR1 is SGHRS, CDR2 YFSETQ, per germline. Germline trimming cut 0 bases from V and 8 bases from J; bases unmatched to any gene: 4. The CDR3 is 14 residues long. The CDR3 sequence is CASSLAQTGDEQFF. The CDR3 DNA, read in part, is TGCGCCAGCAGCTTGGCCCAGACAGGGGATGAG.

Regarding this clone: The CDR3 goes on 3 residues after the read ends, and that part is filled in from the germline J gene. The chain recombines TRBV18 with TRBJ1-1; perhaps TRBD1 as D (5 bases). CDR3 length: 16 amino acids. V was pared by 3 bases and J by 3 bases, with 17 bases between. Germline CDR1 is KGHSH and CDR2 is LQKENI. The chain's CDR3 is CASSPPQGRKDTEAFF. The CDR3 bases that were read are TGTGCCAGCTCACCGCCTCAGGGTAGAAAAGACACTGAA.